Below, 8 T cell receptor beta chains from the same sample are listed, as sequenced in a study of cytomegalovirus exposure and HLA in healthy donors. Primers: 60 Vbeta forward and 13 Jbeta reverse. Sequenced by immunoSEQ multiplex PCR; TCRdb stores in-frame clones only, minus some. Seen in this sample are fewer than 150,000 clones; the ten most common clones hold roughly 2.7%. The sequenced material came from PBMCs. The receptors here all came from a man aged 35 to 55 in good health and CMV-seronegative.

V is TRBV7-2 and J is TRBJ2-5; 8 bases are shared with TRBD2. Germline lookup yields CDR1 SGHTA and CDR2 FQGNSA. V trimming: 5 bases; J trimming: 4 bases; junction bases outside the gene matches: 3. The CDR3 consists of 13 residues. The CDR3 protein is CASSAGGRETQYF. The CDR3 nucleotides read TGTGCCAGCAGCGCGGGGGGCCGAGAGACCCAGTACTTC.

The genes are TRBV6-6 and TRBJ2-1; 7 bases are shared with TRBD1. Looked up from germline, CDR1 is MNHNY and CDR2 is SVGAGI (reference sequence). V lost 7 bases to trimming and J lost 3 bases; unmatched junction nucleotides: 9. The CDR3 extends over 15 amino acids. The CDR3 reads CASIRDRGIYNEQFF. CDR3 DNA sequence: TGTGCCAGCATTAGGGACAGAGGTATCTACAATGAGCAGTTCTTC.

This chain connects TRBV2 to TRBJ1-5; no clear D gene. Trimming took 6 bases from V and 9 from J, leaving 9 bases between them. The CDR3 loop spans 11 amino acids. Germline V gene data show CDR1 as SNHLY and CDR2 as FYNNEI. CDR3: CASRSVGPQHF. CDR3 DNA: TGTGCCAGCAGGAGCGTTGGGCCCCAGCATTTT.

The chain uses TRBV7-6 and TRBJ1-2; D gene ambiguous. The length of the CDR3 is 15 residues. Germline V gene sequence: CDR1 SGHVS, CDR2 FNYEAQ. V was pared by 5 bases and J by 0 bases, with 13 bases between. The chain's CDR3 is CASSLRRGPNYGYTF. DNA of the CDR3: TGTGCCAGCAGCCTGAGGCGGGGTCCTAACTATGGCTACACCTTC.

This chain links TRBV5-4 with TRBJ2-7; D unclear. This CDR3 region has 13 residues. V was pared by 2 bases and J by 3 bases, with 9 bases between. Germline V gives CDR1 SGHNT, CDR2 YYREEE (reference sequence). The DNA of the CDR3 is TGTGCCAGCAGCTTCCCTGAGAGCTACGAGCAGTACTTC. It encodes CASSFPESYEQYF.

The CDR3 DNA reads as TGTGCCAGCTACAATTCAGGGACTGAAGCTTTCTTT. Encoded protein: CASYNSGTEAFF. The chain links TRBV28 to TRBJ1-1; D may be TRBD1 (5 bases). V was clipped by 8 bases and J by 5 bases, with 12 bases between them. The CDR3 has 12 residues. Germline CDR1 reads MDHEN; CDR2 reads SYDVKM.

The chain combines TRBV4-2 with TRBJ2-7; possibly TRBD1 for D (7 bases). The germline CDR1 and CDR2 sequences are LGHNA and YNFKEQ. The CDR3 contains 15 residues. Trimming cost V 4 bases and J 4 bases, with 17 bases left between them. CDR3 amino acids: CASSPAGQLTYEQYF. The CDR3 bases are TGTGCCAGCAGCCCCGCGGGACAGTTAACATACGAGCAGTACTTC.

V usage is TRBV6-1 and J usage is TRBJ2-5, with D perhaps matching TRBD2 (7 bases). Germline V CDR1 and CDR2: MNHNS, SASEGT. Trimming cost V 6 bases and J 4 bases, with 15 bases left between them. The CDR3 spans 14 residues. The CDR3 protein is CASRRGAFGETQYF. The CDR3 DNA sequence: TGTGCCAGCAGACGGGGGGCGTTCGGAGAGACCCAGTACTTC.